This T cell receptor beta chain was retrieved from a study of cytomegalovirus exposure and HLA in healthy donors. Points from the study as a whole: It was fewer than 200 TCR beta chains that were listed as cytomegalovirus-associated. High sensitivity and specificity were reportedly achieved when the classifier diagnosed cytomegalovirus status.

Germline V CDR1 and CDR2: SGHTA, FQGNSA. Trimming removed 1 base from V and 7 bases from J; junction bases left unmatched: 3. This CDR3 is 14 amino acids long. As for this clone: Its target is unknown.

Assay used: immunoSEQ multiplex PCR; TCRdb lists only in-frame clones, some missing. The table lists 55,000 to 70,000 clones, around nine tenths of them singletons. This receptor was identified in a woman between 18 and 29 years old in good health and CMV-seronegative. Sequencing was carried out using PBMCs. This chain connects TRBV7-2 to TRBJ2-2; 7 bases line up with TRBD2. CDR3 bases: TGTGCCAGCAGCTTAGTAGGGAGGGTCGGGGAGCTGTTTTTT. Amino acids: CASSLVGRVGELFF. The full variable domain, completed using reference TRBV7-2 and TRBJ2-2, is GAGVSQSPSNKVTEKGKDVELRCDPISGHTALYWYRQSLGQGLEFLIYFQGNSAPDKSGLPSDRFSAERTGGSVSTLTIQRTQQEDSAVYLCASSLVGRVGELFFGEGSRLTVL.